This section outlines one T cell receptor (beta chain) sequence together with its context. Its antigen is unknown. The DNA is left out, because the CDR3 cannot be placed on it with certainty; the CDR3 is given as TCRdb lists it. TCRdb keeps only in-frame clones here, not all; method: immunoSEQ multiplex PCR. Of around 70,000 clones in the sample, roughly 92% were seen once. The source of the sample is a study of Tregs in tolerant kidney transplant recipients. Background on the study: Mixed chimerism was transient after nonmyeloablative marrow transplants from related graft donors. Study-wide results and caveats: For some patients, primers changed over time, blocking nucleotide-level comparison. Donor-specific Treg expansion exceeded global Treg expansion in tolerant patients, suggesting antigen drive.

CD4+CD25+CD127- Tregs, CD4+CD25- non-Tregs, CD4 and CD8 cells were sorted. The CDR3 length equals 11 residues, ends included. Germline V gene sequence: CDR1 SQVTM, CDR2 ANQGSEA. The sequence came from a human donor who received a combined kidney and bone marrow transplant. The chain employs TRBV29-1 and TRBJ2-2; TRBD2 was called by the table and not checked on the DNA. Sample: CD8+ T cells from blood, taken before the transplant. This CDR3 reads CSVRFGGELFF.